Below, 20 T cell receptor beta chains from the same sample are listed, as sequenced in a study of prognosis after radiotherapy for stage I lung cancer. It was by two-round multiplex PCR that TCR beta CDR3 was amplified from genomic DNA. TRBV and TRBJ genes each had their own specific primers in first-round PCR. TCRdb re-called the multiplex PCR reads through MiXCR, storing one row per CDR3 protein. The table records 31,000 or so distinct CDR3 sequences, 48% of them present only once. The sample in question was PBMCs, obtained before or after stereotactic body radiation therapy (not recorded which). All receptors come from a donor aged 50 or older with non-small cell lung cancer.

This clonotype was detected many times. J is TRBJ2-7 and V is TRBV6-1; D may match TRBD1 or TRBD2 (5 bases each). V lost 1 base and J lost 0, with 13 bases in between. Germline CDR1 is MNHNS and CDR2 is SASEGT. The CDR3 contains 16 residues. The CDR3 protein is CASSEGGTVLSYEQYF. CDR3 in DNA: TGTGCCAGCAGTGAAGGGGGGACGGTACTCTCCTACGAGCAGTACTTC.

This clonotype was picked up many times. The chain's CDR3 is CASSWENNEQFF. The CDR3 region has the DNA TGTGCCAGTAGTTGGGAAAACAATGAGCAGTTCTTC. The chain carries TRBV19 and TRBJ2-1; unclear D gene. Germline V CDR1 and CDR2: LNHDA, SQIVND (reference sequence). Trimming removed 5 bases at V and 5 bases at J, with 7 bases between. This CDR3 comprises 12 residues.

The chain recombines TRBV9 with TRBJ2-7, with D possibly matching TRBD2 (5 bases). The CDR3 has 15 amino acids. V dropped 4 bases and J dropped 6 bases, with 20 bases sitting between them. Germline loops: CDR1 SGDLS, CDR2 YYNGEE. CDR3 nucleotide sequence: TGTGCCAGCAGCCAGCTCTCATTACTAGTGGCCGAGCAGTACTTC. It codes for CASSQLSLLVAEQYF.

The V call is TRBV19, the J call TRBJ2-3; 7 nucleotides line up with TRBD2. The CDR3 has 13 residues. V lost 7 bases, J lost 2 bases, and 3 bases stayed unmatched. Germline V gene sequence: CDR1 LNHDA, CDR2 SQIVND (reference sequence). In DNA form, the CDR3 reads TGTGCCAGTAACGGGGGGATCACAGATACGCAGTATTTT. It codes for CASNGGITDTQYF. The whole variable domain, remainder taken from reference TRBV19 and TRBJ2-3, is DGGITQSPKYLFRKEGQNVTLSCEQNLNHDAMYWYRQDPGQGLRLIYYSQIVNDFQKGDIAEGYSVSREKKESFPLTVTSAQKNPTAFYLCASNGGITDTQYFGPGTRLTVL.

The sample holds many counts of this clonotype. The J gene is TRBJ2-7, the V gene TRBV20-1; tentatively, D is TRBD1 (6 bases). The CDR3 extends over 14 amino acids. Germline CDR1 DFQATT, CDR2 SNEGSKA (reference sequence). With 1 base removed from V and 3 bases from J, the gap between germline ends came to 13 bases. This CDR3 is CSARAPTGYYEQYF. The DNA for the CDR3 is TGCAGTGCTAGAGCCCCGACAGGCTACTACGAGCAGTACTTC.

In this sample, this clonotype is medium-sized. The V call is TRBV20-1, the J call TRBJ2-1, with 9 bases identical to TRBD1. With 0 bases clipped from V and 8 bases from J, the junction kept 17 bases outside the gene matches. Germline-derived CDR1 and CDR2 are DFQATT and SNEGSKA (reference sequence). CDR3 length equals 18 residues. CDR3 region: CSARDKRRGTGPSYEQFF. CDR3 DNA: TGCAGTGCTAGAGATAAGCGGCGAGGGACAGGGCCATCATATGAGCAGTTCTTC.

DNA of the CDR3: TGTGCCAGCAGAAGGACAGGGAGCCACAGGCAGTACTTC. Its protein product is CASRRTGSHRQYF. The chain carries TRBV12-3 or TRBV12-4 and TRBJ2-7; 8 nucleotides line up with TRBD1. V dropped 6 bases and J dropped 9; count of bases not matched to a gene: 10. This CDR3 contains 13 residues.

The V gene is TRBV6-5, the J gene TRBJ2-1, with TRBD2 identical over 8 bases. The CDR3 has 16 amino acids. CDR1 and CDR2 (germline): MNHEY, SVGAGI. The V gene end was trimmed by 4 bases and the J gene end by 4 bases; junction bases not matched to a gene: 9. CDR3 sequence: CASSLSPSGPYNEQFF. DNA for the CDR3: TGTGCCAGCAGTTTAAGTCCTAGCGGGCCATACAATGAGCAGTTCTTC.

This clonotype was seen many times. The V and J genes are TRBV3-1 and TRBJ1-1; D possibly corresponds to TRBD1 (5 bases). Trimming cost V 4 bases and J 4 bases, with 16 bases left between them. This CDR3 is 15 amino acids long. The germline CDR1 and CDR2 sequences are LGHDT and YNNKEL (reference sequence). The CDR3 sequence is CASSLGPGGGTEAFF. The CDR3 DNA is TGTGCCAGCAGCCTTGGGCCGGGGGGAGGCACTGAAGCTTTCTTT.

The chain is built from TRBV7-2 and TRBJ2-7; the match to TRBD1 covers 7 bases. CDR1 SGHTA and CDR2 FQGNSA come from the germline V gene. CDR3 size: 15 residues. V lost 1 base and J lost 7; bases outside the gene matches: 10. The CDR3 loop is CASSLEWTGLREQYF. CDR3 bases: TGTGCCAGCAGCTTAGAGTGGACAGGTCTAAGGGAGCAGTACTTC.

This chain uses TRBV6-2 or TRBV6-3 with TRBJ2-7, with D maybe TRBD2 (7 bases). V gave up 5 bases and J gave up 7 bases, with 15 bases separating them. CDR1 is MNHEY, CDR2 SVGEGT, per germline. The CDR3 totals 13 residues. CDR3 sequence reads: CASSEGGVVEQYF. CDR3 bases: TGTGCCAGCAGTGAGGGGGGGGTTGTGGAGCAGTACTTC.

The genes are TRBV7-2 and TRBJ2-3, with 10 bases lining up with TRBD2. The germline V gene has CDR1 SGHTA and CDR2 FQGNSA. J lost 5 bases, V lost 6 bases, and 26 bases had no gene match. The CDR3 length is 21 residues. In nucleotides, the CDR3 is TGTGCCAGCAGATTATACCACGGCAAGGCTTTTGCGAGCGGGAGGGGAGATACGCAGTATTTT. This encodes CASRLYHGKAFASGRGDTQYF.

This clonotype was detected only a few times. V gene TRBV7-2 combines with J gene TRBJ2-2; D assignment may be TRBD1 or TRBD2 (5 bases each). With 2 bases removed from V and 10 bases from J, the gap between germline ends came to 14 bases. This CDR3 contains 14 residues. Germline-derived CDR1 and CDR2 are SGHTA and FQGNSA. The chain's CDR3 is CASSLSGGFMELFF. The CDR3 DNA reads TGTGCCAGCAGCTTAAGTGGGGGATTCATGGAGCTGTTTTTT.

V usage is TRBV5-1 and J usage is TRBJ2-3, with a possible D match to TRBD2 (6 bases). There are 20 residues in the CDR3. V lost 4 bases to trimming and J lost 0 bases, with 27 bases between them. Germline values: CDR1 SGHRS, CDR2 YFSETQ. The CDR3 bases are TGCGCCAGCAGCCGGTCCTCTACCGGGACTTTTACTACTAGCACAGATACGCAGTATTTT. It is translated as CASSRSSTGTFTTSTDTQYF.

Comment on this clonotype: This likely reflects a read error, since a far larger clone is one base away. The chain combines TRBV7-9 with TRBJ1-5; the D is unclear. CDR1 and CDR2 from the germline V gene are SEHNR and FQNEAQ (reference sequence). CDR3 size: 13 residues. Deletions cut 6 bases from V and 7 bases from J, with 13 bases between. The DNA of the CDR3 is TGTGCCAGCAGTATGGTACGGGAACAGCCCCAGCATTTT. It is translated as CASSMVREQPQHF.

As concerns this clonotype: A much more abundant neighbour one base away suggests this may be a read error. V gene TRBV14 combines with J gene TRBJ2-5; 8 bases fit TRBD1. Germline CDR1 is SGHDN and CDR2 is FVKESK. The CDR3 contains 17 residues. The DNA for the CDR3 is TGTGCCAGCAGACAAGACCCACCAGGGGGCTACCAAGAGACCCAGTACTTC. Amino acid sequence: CASRQDPPGGYQETQYF. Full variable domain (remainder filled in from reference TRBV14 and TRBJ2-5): EAGVTQFPSHSVIEKGQTVTLRCDPISGHDNLYWYRRVMGKEIKFLLHFVKESKQDESGMPNNRFLAERTGGTYSTLKVQPAELEDSGVYFCASRQDPPGGYQETQYFGPGTRLLVL.

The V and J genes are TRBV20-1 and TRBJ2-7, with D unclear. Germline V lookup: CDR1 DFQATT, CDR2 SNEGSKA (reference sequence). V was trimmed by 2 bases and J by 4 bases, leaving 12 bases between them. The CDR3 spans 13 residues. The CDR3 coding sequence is TGCAGTGCTAGAATTCCCGAGAGTTACGAGCAGTACTTC. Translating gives CSARIPESYEQYF.

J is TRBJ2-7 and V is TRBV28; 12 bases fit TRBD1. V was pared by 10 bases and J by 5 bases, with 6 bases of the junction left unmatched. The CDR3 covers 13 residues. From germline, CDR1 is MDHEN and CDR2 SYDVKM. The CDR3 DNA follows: TGTGCCATCTGGGACAGGGGGCTTGACGAGCAGTACTTC. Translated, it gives CAIWDRGLDEQYF.

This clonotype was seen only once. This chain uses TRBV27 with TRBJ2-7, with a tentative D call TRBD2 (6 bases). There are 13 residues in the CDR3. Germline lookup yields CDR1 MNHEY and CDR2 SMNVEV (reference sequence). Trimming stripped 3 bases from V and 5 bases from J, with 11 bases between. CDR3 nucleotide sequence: TGTGCCAGCAGTTTTCGGGAGAGGGACGAGCAGTACTTC. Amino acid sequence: CASSFRERDEQYF.

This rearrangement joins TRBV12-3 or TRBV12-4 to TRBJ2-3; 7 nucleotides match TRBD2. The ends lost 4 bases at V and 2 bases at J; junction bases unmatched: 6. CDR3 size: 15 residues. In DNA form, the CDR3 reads TGTGCCAGCAGTTCTAGCGGAGCCTTCACAGATACGCAGTATTTT. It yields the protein CASSSSGAFTDTQYF.